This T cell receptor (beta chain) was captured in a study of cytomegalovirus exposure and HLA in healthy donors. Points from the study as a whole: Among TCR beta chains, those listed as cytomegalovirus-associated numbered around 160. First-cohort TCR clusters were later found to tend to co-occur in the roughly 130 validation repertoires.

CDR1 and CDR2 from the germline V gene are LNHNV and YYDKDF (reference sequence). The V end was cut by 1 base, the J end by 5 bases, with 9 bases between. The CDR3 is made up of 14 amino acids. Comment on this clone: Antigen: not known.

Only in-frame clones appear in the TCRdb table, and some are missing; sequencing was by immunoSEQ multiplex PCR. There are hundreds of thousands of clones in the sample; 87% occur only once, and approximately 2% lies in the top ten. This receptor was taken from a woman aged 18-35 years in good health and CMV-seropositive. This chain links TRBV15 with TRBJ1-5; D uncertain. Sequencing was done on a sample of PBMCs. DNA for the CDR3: TGTGCCACCAGCAGAGGGGCATCCGATCAGCCCCAGCATTTT. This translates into CATSRGASDQPQHF. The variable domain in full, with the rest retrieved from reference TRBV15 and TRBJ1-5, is DAMVIQNPRYQVTQFGKPVTLSCSQTLNHNVMYWYQQKSSQAPKLLFHYYDKDFNNEADTPDNFQSRRPNTSFCFLDIRSPGLGDTAMYLCATSRGASDQPQHFGDGTRLSIL.